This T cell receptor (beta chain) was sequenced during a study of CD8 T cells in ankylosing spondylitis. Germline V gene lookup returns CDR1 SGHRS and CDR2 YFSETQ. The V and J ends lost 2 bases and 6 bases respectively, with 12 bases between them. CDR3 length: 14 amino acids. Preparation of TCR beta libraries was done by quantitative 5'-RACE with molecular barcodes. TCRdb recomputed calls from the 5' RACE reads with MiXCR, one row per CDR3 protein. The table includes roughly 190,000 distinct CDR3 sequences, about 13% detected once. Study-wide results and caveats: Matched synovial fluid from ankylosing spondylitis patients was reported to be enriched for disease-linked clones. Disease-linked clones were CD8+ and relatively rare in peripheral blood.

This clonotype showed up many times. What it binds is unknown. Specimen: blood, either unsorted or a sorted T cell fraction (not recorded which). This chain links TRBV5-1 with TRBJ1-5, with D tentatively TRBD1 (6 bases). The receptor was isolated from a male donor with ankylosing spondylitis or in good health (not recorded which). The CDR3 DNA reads TGCGCCAGCAGCTTAACCGGGGGCGGTCAGCCCCAGCATTTT. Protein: CASSLTGGGQPQHF.